The clone carrying this T cell receptor beta chain was seen repeatedly, ten times or more. Its antigen is unidentified. Patients were all untreated before their thyroid surgery. This sample was taken from a study of metastatic and nonmetastatic thyroid tumors. Whole-study context: Malignant and benign thyroid patients had repertoires compared in peripheral blood and tumor or nodule tissue.

The CDR3 consists of 15 residues. The germline gives CDR1 LNHDA, CDR2 SQIVND (reference sequence). The V end was cut by 1 base, the J end by 5 bases, with 12 bases between. Study findings and constraints: It was reportedly found that TCR beta diversity was significantly higher in malignant thyroid tumors than in benign nodules, a difference seen in both blood and tumor samples.

In the authors' methods: The study took CDR3 differences across clinicopathological groups and made a distant-metastasis classifier for papillary thyroid cancer from them. With MiXCR, TCRdb reprocessed the PCR reads. It is TCRdb's table, rather than the study itself, that gives the V and J calls and clone size. The sample carries about 92,000 clones, 14% to 15% recorded once. V and J are TRBV19 and TRBJ2-1; a possible D gene is TRBD1 (5 bases). The TCR sequence derives from a female donor with papillary thyroid cancer or a benign thyroid nodule (not recorded which). Some clones in this sample may be carry-over from other donors' samples. The specimen was blood. The CDR3 nucleotides are TGTGCCAGTAGTATAGTTGCAGGGTGGGACAATGAGCAGTTCTTC. It encodes CASSIVAGWDNEQFF.